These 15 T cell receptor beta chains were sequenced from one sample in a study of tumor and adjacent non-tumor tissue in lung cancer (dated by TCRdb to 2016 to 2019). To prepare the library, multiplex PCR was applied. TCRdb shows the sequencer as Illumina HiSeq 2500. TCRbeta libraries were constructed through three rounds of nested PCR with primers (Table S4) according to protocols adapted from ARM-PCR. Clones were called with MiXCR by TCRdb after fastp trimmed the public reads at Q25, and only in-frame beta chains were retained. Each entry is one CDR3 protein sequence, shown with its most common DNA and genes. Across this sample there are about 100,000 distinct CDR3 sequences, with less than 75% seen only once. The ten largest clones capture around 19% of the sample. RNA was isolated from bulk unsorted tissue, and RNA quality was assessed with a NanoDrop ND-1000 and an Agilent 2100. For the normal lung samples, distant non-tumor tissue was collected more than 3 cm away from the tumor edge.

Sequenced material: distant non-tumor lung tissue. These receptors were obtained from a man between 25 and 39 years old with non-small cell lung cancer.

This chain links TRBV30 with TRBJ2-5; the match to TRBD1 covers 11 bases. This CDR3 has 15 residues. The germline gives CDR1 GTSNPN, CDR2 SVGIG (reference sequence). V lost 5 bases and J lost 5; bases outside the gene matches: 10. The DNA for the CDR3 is TGTGCCTGGGGTAGGGGGACAGGGGGATATGAGACCCAGTACTTC. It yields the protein CAWGRGTGGYETQYF.

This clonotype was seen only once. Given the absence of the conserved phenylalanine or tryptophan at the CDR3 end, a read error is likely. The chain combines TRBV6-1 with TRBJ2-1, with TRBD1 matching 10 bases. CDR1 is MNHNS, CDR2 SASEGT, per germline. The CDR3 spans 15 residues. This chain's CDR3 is CASRESGTGVREQFS. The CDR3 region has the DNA TGTGCAAGCAGGGAGTCCGGGACAGGGGTTCGTGAGCAGTTCTCC.

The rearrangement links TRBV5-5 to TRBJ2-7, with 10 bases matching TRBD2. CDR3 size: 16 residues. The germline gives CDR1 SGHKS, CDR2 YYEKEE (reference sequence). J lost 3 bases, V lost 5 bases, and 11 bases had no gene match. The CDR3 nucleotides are TGTGCCAGCAGGCGAAGGCTAGCGGGGGAGATCTACGAGCAGTACTTC. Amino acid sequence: CASRRRLAGEIYEQYF.

For the CDR3, the DNA is TGTGCCAGCAGTTTTAGGGGACAGACTTACGAGCAGTACTTC. Protein sequence: CASSFRGQTYEQYF. This chain joins TRBV28 and TRBJ2-7; 7 nucleotides line up with TRBD1. Germline assignment: CDR1 MDHEN and CDR2 SYDVKM. J gave up 4 bases and V 3 bases, and 6 bases lay outside the gene matches. This CDR3 comprises 14 residues. Looking up the rest from reference TRBV28 and TRBJ2-7 gives the full variable domain: DVKVTQSSRYLVKRTGEKVFLECVQDMDHENMFWYRQDPGLGLRLIYFSYDVKMKEKGDIPEGYSVSREKKERFSLILESASTNQTSMYLCASSFRGQTYEQYFGPGTRLTVT.

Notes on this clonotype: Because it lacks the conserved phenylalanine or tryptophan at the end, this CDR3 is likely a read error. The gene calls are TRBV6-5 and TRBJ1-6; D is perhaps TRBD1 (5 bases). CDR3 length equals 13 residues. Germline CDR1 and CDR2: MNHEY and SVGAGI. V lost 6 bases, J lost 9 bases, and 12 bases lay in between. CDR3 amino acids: CASSRGGSSPLHL. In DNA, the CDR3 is TGTGCCAGCAGCCGGGGGGGAAGTTCACCCCTCCACCTT.

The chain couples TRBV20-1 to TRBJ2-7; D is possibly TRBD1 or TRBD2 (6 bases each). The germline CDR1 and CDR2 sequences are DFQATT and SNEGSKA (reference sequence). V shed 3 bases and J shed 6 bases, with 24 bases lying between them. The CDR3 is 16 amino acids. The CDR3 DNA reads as TGCAGTGCTAGTGGGGGGCTAACAGGATTCCCGGTCGAGCAGTACTTC. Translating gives CSASGGLTGFPVEQYF.

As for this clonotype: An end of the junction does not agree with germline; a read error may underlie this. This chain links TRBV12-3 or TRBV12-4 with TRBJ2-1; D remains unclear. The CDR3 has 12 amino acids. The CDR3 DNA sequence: TGTACCAGCAGCCGTCGATCCAATGAGCAGTTCTTC. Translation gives CTSSRRSNEQFF.

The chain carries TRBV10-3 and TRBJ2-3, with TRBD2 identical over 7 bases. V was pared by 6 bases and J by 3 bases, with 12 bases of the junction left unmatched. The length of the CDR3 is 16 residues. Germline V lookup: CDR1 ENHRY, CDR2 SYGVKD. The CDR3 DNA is TGTGCCATCAGGCACAAGGGGACTAACAGGACAGATACGCAGTATTTT. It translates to CAIRHKGTNRTDTQYF.

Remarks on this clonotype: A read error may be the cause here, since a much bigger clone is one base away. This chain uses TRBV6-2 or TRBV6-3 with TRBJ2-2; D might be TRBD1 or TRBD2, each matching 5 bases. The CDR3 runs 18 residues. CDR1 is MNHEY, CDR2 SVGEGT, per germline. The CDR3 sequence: CASTQAPPGFRNTGELIF. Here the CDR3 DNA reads TGTGCCAGCACCCAAGCCCCCCCAGGGTTCCGGAACACCGGGGAGCTGATTTTT.

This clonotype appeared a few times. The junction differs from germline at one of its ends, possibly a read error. DNA for the CDR3: TGTGCCTGCAGCTTAGAGGGCATGGGGGGGCTCCCCTACGAGCAGTACTTC. It encodes CACSLEGMGGLPYEQYF. The V call is TRBV7-2, the J call TRBJ2-7, with D possibly matching TRBD2 (7 bases). Germline CDR1 and CDR2: SGHTA and FQGNSA. CDR3 length: 17 amino acids.

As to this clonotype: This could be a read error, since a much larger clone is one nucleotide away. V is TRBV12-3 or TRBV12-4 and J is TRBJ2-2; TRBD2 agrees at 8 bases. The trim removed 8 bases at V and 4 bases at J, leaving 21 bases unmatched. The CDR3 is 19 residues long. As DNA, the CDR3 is TGTGCCAGCCCCCTCACGCTATCGGGAGGGCCTGAGAGCACCGGGGAGCTGTTTTTT. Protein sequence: CASPLTLSGGPESTGELFF.

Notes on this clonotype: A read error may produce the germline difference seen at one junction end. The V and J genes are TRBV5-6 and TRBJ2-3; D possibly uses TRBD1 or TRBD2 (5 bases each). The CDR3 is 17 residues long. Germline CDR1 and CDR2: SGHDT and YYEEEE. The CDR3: CASSLGRWGINTDTQYF. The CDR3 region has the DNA TGTGCTAGCAGCTTGGGAAGGTGGGGGATCAACACAGATACGCAGTATTTT.

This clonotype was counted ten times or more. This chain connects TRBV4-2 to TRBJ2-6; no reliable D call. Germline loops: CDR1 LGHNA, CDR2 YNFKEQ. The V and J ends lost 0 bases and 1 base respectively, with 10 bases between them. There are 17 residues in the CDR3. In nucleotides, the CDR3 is TGTGCCAGCAGCCAAGATGCAGTATGGTCTGGGGCCAACGTCCTGACTTTC. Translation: CASSQDAVWSGANVLTF.

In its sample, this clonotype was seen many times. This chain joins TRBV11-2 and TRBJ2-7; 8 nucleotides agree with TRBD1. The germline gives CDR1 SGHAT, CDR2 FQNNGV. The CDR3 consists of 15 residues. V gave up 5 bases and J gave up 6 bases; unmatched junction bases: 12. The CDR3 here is CASSIVRTGLGEQYF. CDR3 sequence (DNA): TGTGCCAGCAGCATCGTTCGGACAGGGCTGGGCGAGCAGTACTTC.

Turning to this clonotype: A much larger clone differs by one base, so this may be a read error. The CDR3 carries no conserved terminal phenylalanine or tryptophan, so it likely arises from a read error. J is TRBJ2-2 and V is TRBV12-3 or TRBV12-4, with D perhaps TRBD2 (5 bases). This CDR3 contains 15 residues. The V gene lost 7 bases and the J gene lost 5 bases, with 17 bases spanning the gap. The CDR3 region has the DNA TGTGCCAGCAAAGCGTCGTCCAGCGGAACCGGGGAGCTGTTTTAT. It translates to CASKASSSGTGELFY.